This T cell receptor (beta chain) was sequenced for a study of cytomegalovirus exposure and HLA in healthy donors. PCR employed 60 Vbeta and 13 Jbeta primers. Profiling relied on immunoSEQ multiplex PCR, and the TCRdb table lists in-frame clones only, not all of them. The data hold about 180,000 clones, with more than 65% observed a single time. This TCR came from a young woman in good health and CMV-seropositive. The sequencing input was PBMCs.

The CDR3 region is CASSQTAARSTGELFF. CDR3 coding DNA: TGCGCCAGCAGCCAAACGGCAGCGAGGTCCACCGGGGAGCTGTTTTTT. This chain links TRBV4-1 with TRBJ2-2; D is uncertain. V was pared by 2 bases and J by 4 bases, with 14 bases between. Germline values: CDR1 MGHRA, CDR2 YSYEKL. The CDR3 has 16 amino acids.